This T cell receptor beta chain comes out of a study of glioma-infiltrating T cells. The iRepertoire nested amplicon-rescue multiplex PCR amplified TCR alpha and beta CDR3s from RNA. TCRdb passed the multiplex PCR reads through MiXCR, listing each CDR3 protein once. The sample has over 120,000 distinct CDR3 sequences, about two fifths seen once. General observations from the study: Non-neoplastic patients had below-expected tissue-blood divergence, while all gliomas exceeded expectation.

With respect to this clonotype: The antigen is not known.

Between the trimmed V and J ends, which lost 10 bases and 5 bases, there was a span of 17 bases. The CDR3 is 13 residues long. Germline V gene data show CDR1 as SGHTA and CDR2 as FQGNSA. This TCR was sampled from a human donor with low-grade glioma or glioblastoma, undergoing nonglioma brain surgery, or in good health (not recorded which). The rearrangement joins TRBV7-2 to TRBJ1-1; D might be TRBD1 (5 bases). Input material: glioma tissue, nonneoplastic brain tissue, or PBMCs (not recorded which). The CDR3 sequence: CATSRGVYTEAFF. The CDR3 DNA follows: TGTGCCACCTCCCGGGGGGTATATACTGAAGCTTTCTTT.